The following is a T cell receptor (beta chain) sequence with its context. Its antigen is currently unknown. The repertoire was sequenced with immunoSEQ multiplex PCR; TCRdb's copy has only in-frame clones and lacks some. The sample has around 67,000 clones, about 85% seen once; the top ten hold less than 25%. The data were obtained in a study of T cell responses to AZD1222 COVID-19 vaccine. Study at large: The analysis combined second doses at about 4 or about 12 weeks.

Study outcomes and limitations: Reports indicate that nearly half of spike-specific TCRs are directed at unmutated variant regions. Spike-specific TCRs gained breadth and depth after people received two AZD1222 doses. A mostly white British donor set with more females was recruited, and clonal diversity was possibly underestimated.

The V gene lost 4 bases and the J gene lost 3 bases, with 10 bases spanning the gap. This CDR3 comprises 14 residues. Germline CDR1 MNHEY, CDR2 SMNVEV (reference sequence). V is TRBV27 and J is TRBJ1-5, with D perhaps TRBD1 (5 bases). Material: peripheral blood, obtained on day 0 of AZD1222 vaccination. The receptor's source is an adult in good health. The CDR3 spells CASSYGTDNQPQHF. CDR3 nucleotide sequence: TGTGCCAGCAGTTACGGGACGGACAATCAGCCCCAGCATTTT.